This T cell receptor (beta chain) stems from a study of CD8 T cells in ankylosing spondylitis. Study conclusions and caveats: There were earlier reports of some motif variants in reactive arthritis synovial fluid and blood. Disease-linked clones were reportedly significantly enriched in matched ankylosing spondylitis synovial fluid. With a CD8+ phenotype, disease-linked clones were relatively rare in peripheral blood.

This clonotype was counted a few times. Its matching antigen is unknown. Trimming took off 5 bases at V and 8 bases at J, with 16 bases between the two ends. Germline CDR1 SGHDN, CDR2 FVKESK. This CDR3 has 14 amino acids. Molecular-barcoded quantitative 5'-RACE produced these TCR beta libraries. TCRdb re-derived calls from the 5' RACE reads in MiXCR, one entry per CDR3 protein. The data show 15,000 to 20,000 distinct CDR3 sequences, around 8% seen once. The sample consisted of blood. This sequence originates from a male donor with ankylosing spondylitis or in good health (not recorded which). V gene TRBV14 combines with J gene TRBJ2-1, with a possible D match to TRBD2 (6 bases). The CDR3 loop is CASSSHREMDEQFF. CDR3 DNA sequence: TGTGCCAGCAGCTCACACCGGGAGATGGATGAGCAGTTCTTC.